These T cell receptor beta chains were read from a single sample in a study of blood T cell repertoires in COVID-19. TCRdb's table, derived via immunoSEQ multiplex PCR, lists solely in-frame clones and lacks some. The sample lists roughly 300,000 clones, around 85% occurring once. The sequenced material came from peripheral blood. The receptors originated from a woman in her thirties with COVID-19, enrolled during active disease. CDR3s include the opening cysteine and the closing phenylalanine or tryptophan. Each record gives: J gene, D gene, clone size, V gene, CDR3 protein, CDR3 DNA. The D gene is left open where the match is weak. Clone size is shown for a subset of rows, as once, few, many or a class of expanded clone.

TRBJ2-1,TRBD2,-,TRBV13,CASSTSQRGSYNEQFF,TGTGCCAGCAGCACTAGTCAGCGGGGCTCCTACAATGAGCAGTTCTTC
TRBJ2-7,TRBD2,-,TRBV6-5,CASPSGDHEQYF,TGTGCCAGCCCTAGCGGGGACCACGAGCAGTACTTC
TRBJ2-1,TRBD1,-,TRBV19,CASSPGQGLYNEQFF,TGTGCCAGTAGTCCCGGACAGGGGCTCTACAATGAGCAGTTCTTC
TRBJ1-1,-,once,TRBV6-5,CASSTRQSDEAFF,TGTGCCAGCAGTACCCGACAGTCGGATGAAGCTTTCTTT
TRBJ2-3,TRBD2,-,TRBV28,CASSRAGGRNTQYF,TGTGCCAGCAGCCGAGCGGGGGGGCGGAATACGCAGTATTTT
TRBJ2-2,-,-,TRBV7-8,CASSPLRINTGELFF,TGTGCCAGCAGCCCCTTGCGGATAAACACCGGGGAGCTGTTTTTT
TRBJ1-3,TRBD1,-,TRBV2,CASSRQGAGNTIYF,TGTGCCAGCAGTAGACAGGGGGCTGGAAACACCATATATTTT
TRBJ2-7,-,-,TRBV7-9,CASRRGRAHEQYF,TGTGCCAGCAGGCGGGGCCGGGCTCACGAGCAGTACTTC
TRBJ2-7,-,-,TRBV11-3,CASSSTGPEQYF,TGTGCCAGCAGCTCGACAGGACCCGAGCAGTACTTC
TRBJ1-2,TRBD1,-,TRBV19,CASSILPGTGKGYTF,TGTGCCAGTAGTATCCTTCCCGGGACAGGGAAGGGCTACACCTTC
TRBJ2-3,-,-,TRBV3-1/TRBV3-2,CASSQAASTGDTQYF,TGTGCCAGCAGCCAAGCGGCTAGCACGGGGGATACGCAGTATTTT
TRBJ2-2,TRBD2,-,TRBV5-1,CASSPLAGGHNTGELFF,TGCGCCAGCTCACCCCTAGCGGGGGGGCATAACACCGGGGAGCTGTTTTTT
TRBJ2-7,-,once,TRBV30,CAWSLSAGLYEQYF,TGTGCCTGGAGTTTATCAGCGGGTCTCTACGAGCAGTACTTC
TRBJ1-2,TRBD1,-,TRBV7-9,CASTTTQGGGYTF,TGTGCCAGCACCACAACCCAGGGGGGTGGCTACACCTTC